The 5 T cell receptor beta chains in this list originate from one sample, sequenced in a study of cytomegalovirus exposure and HLA in healthy donors. PCR used 60 Vbeta primers and 13 Jbeta primers. Clones were sequenced by immunoSEQ multiplex PCR, and TCRdb holds only the in-frame ones, with some missing. The top ten hold less than 2.5% of the sample, which has approximately 280,000 clones, 70% to 90% seen once. The sample was PBMCs. The receptors were sampled from a woman aged 18-29 years in good health and CMV-seronegative.

The chain uses TRBV9 and TRBJ2-3; 14 nucleotides align to TRBD2. Per the germline V gene, CDR1 is SGDLS and CDR2 is YYNGEE. The V and J ends lost 3 bases and 2 bases, in that order; junction bases with no gene match: 2. The CDR3 is 16 residues long. CDR3 in amino acids: CASSGLAGGNTDTQYF. CDR3 bases: TGTGCCAGCAGCGGACTAGCGGGGGGGAACACAGATACGCAGTATTTT.

The chain has TRBV10-1 and TRBJ2-3, with 11 nucleotides matching TRBD1. Losses at the gene ends were 0 bases for V and 1 base for J; bases not matched to a gene: 3. Germline V gene lookup returns CDR1 WNHNN and CDR2 SYGVQD (reference sequence). The CDR3 covers 17 residues. The CDR3 reads CASSESPGQGGTDTQYF. CDR3 coding DNA: TGCGCCAGCAGTGAGTCACCGGGACAGGGGGGCACAGATACGCAGTATTTT.

This clone was recorded only once. This chain links TRBV18 with TRBJ1-1; D gene unclear. This CDR3 has 14 amino acids. V lost 6 bases and J lost 0, with 11 bases in between. CDR1 and CDR2 (germline): KGHSH, LQKENI. The CDR3 sequence: CASSFDSMNTEAFF. The CDR3 coding sequence is TGTGCCAGCTCCTTTGATAGCATGAACACTGAAGCTTTCTTT.

The chain carries TRBV2 and TRBJ2-7; the match to TRBD1 covers 7 bases. V lost 2 bases to trimming and J lost 11 bases; unmatched junction nucleotides: 6. CDR3 length: 12 amino acids. CDR1 SNHLY and CDR2 FYNNEI come from the germline V gene. The CDR3 bases are TGTGCCAGCAGTGAAAAAGGGACAGAAGAGTACTTC. Translation gives CASSEKGTEEYF.

As regards this clone: One end of the junction does not line up with germline, which may come from a read error. This chain joins TRBV7-7 and TRBJ2-1; 11 bases agree with TRBD2. CDR3 size: 15 residues. Germline V gives CDR1 SSHAT, CDR2 FNYEAQ (reference sequence). The DNA for the CDR3 is TGTGCTAGCAGCATAGCGGGGGGGCCTCCCGATGAGCAGTTCTTC. Translated: CASSIAGGPPDEQFF.